The rows below give T cell receptor beta chains drawn from one sample of a study of T cell responses to AZD1222 COVID-19 vaccine. The repertoire was sequenced with immunoSEQ multiplex PCR; TCRdb's copy has only in-frame clones and lacks some. The repertoire holds about 220,000 clones, with just over 90% as singletons. The sequences come from peripheral blood, collected on day 0 of MenACWY control vaccination. These receptors were taken from an adult in good health. Both conserved end residues are part of each CDR3. The D gene is left open where the match is weak.

. TRBJ2-7 TRBV27 CASSFANEQYF
. TRBJ2-2 TRBV12-3/TRBV12-4 CASKLVVAGELFF
TRBD1 TRBJ2-7 TRBV5-1 CASSSGQPSVEQYF
. TRBJ1-1 TRBV6-6 CASSYFGRGLNTEAFF
TRBD1 TRBJ2-1 TRBV6-4 CASSAGTGSYNEQFF
. TRBJ1-1 TRBV28 CASSLRHSYTEAFF
. TRBJ1-5 TRBV10-3 CAISELARDQPQHF
. TRBJ1-1 TRBV24-1 CATSAGSMNTEAFF
TRBD1 TRBJ2-7 TRBV6-2/TRBV6-3 CASSQGAVEQYF
. TRBJ1-6 TRBV11-1 CASSQGARGSPLHF
. TRBJ1-4 TRBV27 CASSPTLYGGPPNEKLFF
. TRBJ1-1 TRBV6-5 CASSYTAAHEAFF